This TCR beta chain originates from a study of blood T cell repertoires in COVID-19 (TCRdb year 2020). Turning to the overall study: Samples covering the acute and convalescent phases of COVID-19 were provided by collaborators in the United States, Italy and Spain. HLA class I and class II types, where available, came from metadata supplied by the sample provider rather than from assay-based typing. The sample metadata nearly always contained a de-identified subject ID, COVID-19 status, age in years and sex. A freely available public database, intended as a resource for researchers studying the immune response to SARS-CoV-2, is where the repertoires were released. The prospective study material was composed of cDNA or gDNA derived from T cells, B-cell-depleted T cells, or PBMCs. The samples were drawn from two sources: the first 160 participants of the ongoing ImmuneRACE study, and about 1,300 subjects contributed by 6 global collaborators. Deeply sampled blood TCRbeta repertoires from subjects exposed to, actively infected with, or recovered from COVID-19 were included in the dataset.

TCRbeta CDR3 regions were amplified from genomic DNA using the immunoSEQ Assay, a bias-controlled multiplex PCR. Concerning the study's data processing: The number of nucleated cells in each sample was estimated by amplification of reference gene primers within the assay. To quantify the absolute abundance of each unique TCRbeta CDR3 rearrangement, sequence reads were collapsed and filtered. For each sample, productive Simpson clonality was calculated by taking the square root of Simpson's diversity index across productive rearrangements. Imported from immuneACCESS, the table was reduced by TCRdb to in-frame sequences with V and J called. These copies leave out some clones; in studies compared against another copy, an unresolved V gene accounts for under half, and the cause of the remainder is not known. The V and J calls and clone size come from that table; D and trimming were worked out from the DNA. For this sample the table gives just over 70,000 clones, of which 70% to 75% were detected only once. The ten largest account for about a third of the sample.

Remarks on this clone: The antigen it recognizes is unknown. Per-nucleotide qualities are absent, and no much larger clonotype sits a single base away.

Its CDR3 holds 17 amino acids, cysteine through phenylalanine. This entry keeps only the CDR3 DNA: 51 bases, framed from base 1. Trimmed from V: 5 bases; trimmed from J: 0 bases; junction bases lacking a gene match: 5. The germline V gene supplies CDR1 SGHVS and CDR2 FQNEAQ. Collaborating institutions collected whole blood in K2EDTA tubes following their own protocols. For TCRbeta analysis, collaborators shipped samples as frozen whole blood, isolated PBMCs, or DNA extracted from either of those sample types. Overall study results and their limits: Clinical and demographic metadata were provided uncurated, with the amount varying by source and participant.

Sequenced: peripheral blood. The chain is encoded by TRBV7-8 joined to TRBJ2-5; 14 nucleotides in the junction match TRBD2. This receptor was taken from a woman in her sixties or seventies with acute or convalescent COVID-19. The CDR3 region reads CASSRPGLAGDQETQYF. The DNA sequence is TGTGCCAGCAGCCGACCGGGACTAGCGGGGGACCAAGAGACCCAGTACTTC.